A single sample gave rise to the 17 T cell receptor beta chains below, sequenced in a study of immune cell composition in non-small cell lung cancer. Profiling relied on immunoSEQ multiplex PCR, and the TCRdb table lists in-frame clones only, not all of them. Altogether about 8,300 clones are present, roughly 76% being singletons, with the ten largest covering 9.4%. Source material: lung tumor tissue. The receptors derive from a human donor with non-small cell lung cancer.

This clone is large in the sample. This chain uses TRBV19 with TRBJ1-2; no firm D call. Germline CDR1 LNHDA, CDR2 SQIVND (reference sequence). Trimming took off 6 bases at V and 7 bases at J, with 12 bases between the two ends. CDR3 size: 12 residues. CDR3 in amino acids: CASSPFGVGYTF. In DNA, the CDR3 is TGTGCCAGTAGCCCTTTCGGGGTTGGCTACACCTTC.

J is TRBJ1-1 and V is TRBV7-9; possibly TRBD1 for D (5 bases). Germline CDR1 SEHNR, CDR2 FQNEAQ (reference sequence). This CDR3 is built from 16 residues. The germline V and J ends were trimmed by 3 bases and 0 bases, with 14 bases remaining between them. The DNA of the CDR3 is TGTGCCAGCAGCTTCCCCTTCGGGGCTATGAACACTGAAGCTTTCTTT. It specifies CASSFPFGAMNTEAFF.

V and J are TRBV6-5 and TRBJ2-3; D gene uncertain. CDR1 is MNHEY and CDR2 is SVGAGI in the germline V gene. The CDR3 has 14 amino acids. Trimming removed 6 bases from V and 2 bases from J, with 12 bases in between. CDR3 amino acids: CASRHYSPTDTQYF. The CDR3 DNA reads TGTGCCAGCAGACACTACTCCCCCACAGATACGCAGTATTTT.

The genes are TRBV7-2 and TRBJ1-5; D is ambiguous. Germline lookup yields CDR1 SGHTA and CDR2 FQGNSA. V lost 5 bases and J lost 6, with 11 bases in between. The CDR3 runs 13 residues. CDR3 amino acids: CASSLRRVQPQHF. The CDR3 DNA is TGTGCCAGCAGCCTCCGGAGGGTTCAGCCCCAGCATTTT.

The chain uses TRBV6-1 and TRBJ2-1, with a weak D call TRBD1 (5 bases). Trimming took 6 bases from V and 0 from J, leaving 12 bases between them. Germline CDR1 MNHNS, CDR2 SASEGT. This CDR3 comprises 15 residues. The CDR3 DNA follows: TGTGCCAGCAGCAAAGACAGCCGCTCCTACAATGAGCAGTTCTTC. Its protein product is CASSKDSRSYNEQFF.

The CDR3 is CAWNEGGIITAEAFF. For the CDR3, the DNA is TGTGCCTGGAACGAGGGGGGGATTATCACGGCTGAAGCTTTCTTT. The chain links TRBV30 to TRBJ1-1; weak D call: TRBD1 (6 bases). The CDR3 totals 15 residues. Per the germline V gene, CDR1 is GTSNPN and CDR2 is SVGIG (reference sequence). Between the trimmed V and J ends, which lost 4 bases and 6 bases, there was a span of 21 bases.

The chain couples TRBV29-1 to TRBJ2-1; the D call may be TRBD1 or TRBD2 (5 bases each). CDR3 length: 15 amino acids. Deletions cut 4 bases from V and 1 base from J, with 14 bases between. Germline lookup yields CDR1 SQVTM and CDR2 ANQGSEA. CDR3 region: CSVVRERQSYNEQFF. CDR3 in DNA: TGCAGCGTTGTCAGGGAGAGGCAATCCTACAATGAGCAGTTCTTC.

The chain recombines TRBV6-4 with TRBJ1-2; 7 bases align to TRBD1. The CDR3 totals 13 residues. CDR1 is MRHNA and CDR2 is SNTAGT in the germline V gene. The junction had 3 bases not matched to a gene; V was cut back by 6 bases and J by 2 bases. The CDR3 sequence: CASSPGQNYGYTF. The DNA for the CDR3 is TGTGCCAGCAGCCCGGGACAGAACTATGGCTACACCTTC.

V is TRBV7-6 and J is TRBJ2-2; D call uncertain. Looked up from germline, CDR1 is SGHVS and CDR2 is FNYEAQ. CDR3 length equals 13 residues. Trimming removed 3 bases at V and 7 bases at J, with 9 bases between. CDR3 in DNA: TGTGCCAGCAGCTTGATAGACGGCGGGGAGCTGTTTTTT. Its translation: CASSLIDGGELFF.

The sample holds one count of this clone. The genes are TRBV5-5 and TRBJ2-7, with D possibly TRBD1 on 5 matching bases. Trimming left V 4 bases short and J 2 bases short, with 7 bases between. The CDR3 is 12 amino acids. Germline V CDR1 and CDR2: SGHKS, YYEKEE (reference sequence). The chain's CDR3 is CASSPTAYEQYF. CDR3 DNA sequence: TGTGCCAGCAGCCCGACAGCCTACGAGCAGTACTTC. Together with reference TRBV5-5 and TRBJ2-7, the CDR3 gives the full variable domain: DAGVTQSPTHLIKTRGQQVTLRCSPISGHKSVSWYQQVLGQGPQFIFQYYEKEERGRGNFPDRFSARQFPNYSSELNVNALLLGDSALYLCASSPTAYEQYFGPGTRLTVT.

The chain uses TRBV15 and TRBJ2-7; 9 bases match TRBD1. Germline loops: CDR1 LNHNV, CDR2 YYDKDF (reference sequence). Trimming at V came to 3 bases and at J to 2 bases, leaving 2 bases not matched to a gene. This CDR3 spans 14 amino acids. For the CDR3, the DNA is TGTGCCACCAGCAGGGGGACAGGGACCTACGAGCAGTACTTC. It codes for CATSRGTGTYEQYF.

The chain is built from TRBV5-5 and TRBJ1-1; D unresolved. The germline V and J ends were trimmed by 0 bases and 1 base, with 7 bases remaining between them. In germline, CDR1 is SGHKS, CDR2 YYEKEE (reference sequence). The CDR3 is made up of 14 amino acids. CDR3 region: CASSLGRGNTEAFF. The CDR3 bases are TGTGCCAGCAGCTTGGGTCGCGGGAACACTGAAGCTTTCTTT.

Relative to its sample, this clone is large. J is TRBJ1-6 and V is TRBV2; D gene ambiguous. The V end lost 3 bases, the J end lost 8 bases, and 11 bases lay between the germline ends. The germline CDR1 and CDR2 sequences are SNHLY and FYNNEI. The CDR3 is made up of 14 amino acids. CDR3 sequence: CASSEGGSYSPLHF. For the CDR3, the DNA is TGTGCCAGCAGTGAGGGCGGATCCTATTCACCCCTCCACTTT. The full variable domain, in which reference TRBV2 and TRBJ1-6 provide the parts outside the CDR3, is EPEVTQTPSHQVTQMGQEVILRCVPISNHLYFYWYRQILGQKVEFLVSFYNNEISEKSEIFDDQFSVERPDGSNFTLKIRSTKLEDSAMYFCASSEGGSYSPLHFGNGTRLTVT.

This sequence joins TRBV6-6 and TRBJ2-2, with TRBD2 as a possible D gene (6 bases). Trimming cost V 6 bases and J 6 bases, with 11 bases left between them. Germline V gene data show CDR1 as MNHNY and CDR2 as SVGAGI (reference sequence). CDR3 length: 13 residues. CDR3 nucleotide sequence: TGTGCCAGCAGGGCTAGCGATTCCGGGGAGCTGTTTTTT. It yields the protein CASRASDSGELFF.

The chain recombines TRBV6-1 with TRBJ1-2; 8 bases agree with TRBD1. The CDR3 length is 15 residues. Germline lookup yields CDR1 MNHNS and CDR2 SASEGT. V lost 6 bases and J lost 5; bases outside the gene matches: 11. CDR3 coding DNA: TGTGCCAGCAGCGCTAGTTACAGGGGGAAGTATGGCTACACCTTC. Translation gives CASSASYRGKYGYTF.

This chain links TRBV7-2 with TRBJ1-1; D uncertain. Deletions cut 0 bases from V and 0 bases from J, with 5 bases between. CDR3 length: 14 amino acids. Germline loops: CDR1 SGHTA, CDR2 FQGNSA. The CDR3 DNA reads TGTGCCAGCAGCTTAGCAGGACTGAACACTGAAGCTTTCTTT. Translated: CASSLAGLNTEAFF.

This clone has a handful of counts. The V gene is TRBV7-9, the J gene TRBJ1-5; 11 bases agree with TRBD1. Germline V gene lookup returns CDR1 SEHNR and CDR2 FQNEAQ (reference sequence). The V and J ends lost 4 bases and 2 bases, in that order; junction bases with no gene match: 7. The CDR3 extends over 17 amino acids. The DNA of the CDR3 is TGTGCCAGCAGCTCCGGACAGGGGGCGCCTGGCAATCAGCCCCAGCATTTT. It yields the protein CASSSGQGAPGNQPQHF. Combining the CDR3 with reference TRBV7-9 and TRBJ1-5 gives the whole variable domain DTGVSQNPRHKITKRGQNVTFRCDPISEHNRLYWYRQTLGQGPEFLTYFQNEAQLEKSRLLSDRFSAERPKGSFSTLEIQRTEQGDSAMYLCASSSGQGAPGNQPQHFGDGTRLSIL.